The clone carrying this TCR delta chain was seen a few times. The data derive from a study of gamma-delta T cells after stem cell transplantation. This CDR3 has 19 amino acids. Trimming pared 6 bases from V and 0 bases from J, leaving 20 bases between. From germline, CDR1 is GEAIGNYY and CDR2 EKD. TCRdb applied CATT to the RT-PCR reads for clone calling. Among 1,200 to 1,500 delta-chain clones listed, about 6.8% were seen once. The receptor was derived from a human donor. It is not recorded whose cells these are; they may come from a transplant donor. This chain uses TRDV2 with TRDJ3, with D possibly TRDD3 on 6 matching bases. The specimen sequenced was gamma-delta T cells. The DNA for the CDR3 is TGTGCCTGTACACCTGCTGGGGACCTTAGCTCCTGGGACACCCGACAGATGTTTTTC. Residues: CACTPAGDLSSWDTRQMFF.